Below are 23 T cell receptor beta chains sequenced from a single sample in a study of control samples from healthy donors and cancer patients. Data came from immunoSEQ multiplex PCR; TCRdb stores just in-frame clones and leaves some out. Of over 85,000 clones listed, approximately 84% were seen once; the top ten hold about 35%. The sequenced material came from PBMCs. These receptors originate from a man aged 70 or older with lung cancer.

This clone was counted only a few times. The rearrangement uses TRBV9 and TRBJ1-3, with a tentative D call TRBD1 (5 bases). Germline CDR1 SGDLS, CDR2 YYNGEE. V was cut by 3 bases and J by 4 bases, with 14 bases left in between. CDR3 length equals 15 residues. CDR3 in amino acids: CASSAGGAQGNTIYF. The CDR3 DNA sequence: TGTGCCAGCAGCGCCGGAGGGGCACAGGGAAACACCATATATTTT.

This chain uses TRBV7-9 with TRBJ1-1; D perhaps matches TRBD1 (5 bases). The germline gives CDR1 SEHNR, CDR2 FQNEAQ (reference sequence). Trimming cost V 1 base and J 6 bases, with 6 bases left between them. The CDR3 spans 12 residues. The CDR3 DNA is TGTGCCAGCAGCTTAGGGGGCCCTGAAGCTTTCTTT. This gives the protein CASSLGGPEAFF.

This chain joins TRBV4-2 and TRBJ2-5, with 8 bases matching TRBD2. Germline V lookup: CDR1 LGHNA, CDR2 YNFKEQ. The CDR3 has 14 residues. Germline trimming cut 4 bases from V and 4 bases from J; bases unmatched to any gene: 5. The CDR3 region is CASSRSSGRETQYF. The CDR3 region has the DNA TGTGCCAGCAGCCGATCTAGCGGGCGAGAGACCCAGTACTTC.

CDR3 loop: CASSTWTSGLYTQYF. CDR3 DNA: TGTGCCAGTAGTACGTGGACTAGCGGGCTTTATACGCAGTATTTT. This chain connects TRBV19 to TRBJ2-3; 11 bases fit TRBD2. The V gene end was trimmed by 4 bases and the J gene end by 7 bases; junction bases not matched to a gene: 7. The CDR3 covers 15 residues. Per germline, CDR1 LNHDA and CDR2 SQIVND (reference sequence). The full variable domain, with the rest looked up from reference TRBV19 and TRBJ2-3, is DGGITQSPKYLFRKEGQNVTLSCEQNLNHDAMYWYRQDPGQGLRLIYYSQIVNDFQKGDIAEGYSVSREKKESFPLTVTSAQKNPTAFYLCASSTWTSGLYTQYFGPGTRLTVL.

The chain employs TRBV2 and TRBJ2-1; TRBD1 matches at 8 bases. The CDR3 totals 12 residues. Germline V gene sequence: CDR1 SNHLY, CDR2 FYNNEI. V dropped 3 bases and J dropped 10; count of bases not matched to a gene: 2. The CDR3 loop reads CASSETGAEQFF. The CDR3 coding sequence is TGTGCCAGCAGTGAGACAGGGGCAGAGCAGTTCTTC.

This chain links TRBV19 with TRBJ2-5, with 9 positions matching TRBD2. After removal of 0 bases from V and 3 bases from J, the junction contained 2 bases not matched to a gene. CDR3 length: 15 residues. Per germline, CDR1 LNHDA and CDR2 SQIVND (reference sequence). CDR3: CASSIEASGKETQYF. The CDR3 DNA follows: TGTGCCAGTAGTATAGAGGCTAGCGGGAAAGAGACCCAGTACTTC.

This chain uses TRBV9 with TRBJ1-1; D ambiguous. The CDR3 consists of 15 residues. Germline lookup yields CDR1 SGDLS and CDR2 YYNGEE. V shed 0 bases and J shed 2 bases, with 11 bases lying between them. Here the CDR3 reads CASSVDPDVNTEAFF. CDR3 nucleotides: TGTGCCAGCAGCGTAGATCCGGACGTCAACACTGAAGCTTTCTTT. Full variable domain (rest looked up from reference TRBV9 and TRBJ1-1): DSGVTQTPKHLITATGQRVTLRCSPRSGDLSVYWYQQSLDQGLQFLIQYYNGEERAKGNILERFSAQQFPDLHSELNLSSLELGDSALYFCASSVDPDVNTEAFFGQGTRLTVV.

The V and J genes are TRBV28 and TRBJ2-3; TRBD2 aligns across 11 bases. The CDR3 contains 16 residues. Germline V gene data show CDR1 as MDHEN and CDR2 as SYDVKM. V lost 6 bases, J lost 9 bases, and 14 bases stayed unmatched. CDR3 sequence (DNA): TGTGCCAGCAGCTCCGTCGGTAGCGGGGGGGCGAGAACGCAGTATTTT. It yields the protein CASSSVGSGGARTQYF.

The genes are TRBV3-1 (or the pseudogene TRBV3-2) and TRBJ2-4; TRBD2 might be the D (5 bases). Germline V gene sequence: CDR1 LGHDT, CDR2 YNNKEL (reference sequence). The CDR3 sequence is 15 residues long. V was shortened by 1 base and J by 6 bases, with 13 bases between the two germline ends. DNA of the CDR3: TGTGCCAGCAGCCAAGCGTGTTCGGGGAGAAACATTCAGTACTTC. Amino acids: CASSQACSGRNIQYF.

The chain employs TRBV7-2 and TRBJ2-5, with D unresolved. CDR1 and CDR2 from the germline V gene are SGHTA and FQGNSA. Trimming removed 5 bases at V and 5 bases at J, with 15 bases between. CDR3 length equals 14 residues. CDR3 region: CASSPGSARETQYF. The CDR3 nucleotides read TGTGCCAGCAGCCCCGGGTCGGCGAGGGAGACCCAGTACTTC.

Concerning this clone: One end of the junction fails to match germline, which may point to a read error. This chain links TRBV4-2 with TRBJ2-3, with 10 bases identical to TRBD2. In germline, CDR1 is LGHNA, CDR2 YNFKEQ. The CDR3 spans 16 residues. CDR3 amino acids: CASRQEAAGGPDTQYF. The CDR3 coding sequence is TGTGCCAGCAGACAAGAGGCAGCGGGGGGGCCCGATACGCAGTATTTT.

V usage is TRBV19 and J usage is TRBJ1-1, with TRBD1 matching 10 bases. V was pared by 5 bases and J by 4 bases, with 4 bases of the junction left unmatched. The CDR3 loop spans 14 amino acids. Germline-derived CDR1 and CDR2 are LNHDA and SQIVND (reference sequence). Written as DNA, the CDR3 is TGTGCCAGTAGTGCCGGGACAGGGGCCACTGAAGCTTTCTTT. This codes for CASSAGTGATEAFF.

The rearrangement joins TRBV3-1 (or the pseudogene TRBV3-2) to TRBJ1-4; D unclear. V was pared by 9 bases and J by 7 bases, with 12 bases between. This CDR3 spans 12 amino acids. Looked up from germline, CDR1 is LGHDT and CDR2 is YNNKEL (reference sequence). The CDR3 DNA is TGTGCCAGTTCCAGGCATGGTGAAAAACTGTTTTTT. It codes for CASSRHGEKLFF.

V and J are TRBV19 and TRBJ1-3; weak D call: TRBD1 (6 bases). This CDR3 is built from 15 residues. V lost 6 bases to trimming and J lost 8 bases, with 20 bases between them. The germline gives CDR1 LNHDA, CDR2 SQIVND (reference sequence). In DNA, the CDR3 is TGTGCCAGTAGATGGGGGGCCGATGGAAAGGACACCATATATTTT. Protein sequence: CASRWGADGKDTIYF.

The J gene is TRBJ1-2, the V gene TRBV5-4; weak D call: TRBD1 (6 bases). CDR1 and CDR2 (germline): SGHNT, YYREEE (reference sequence). Trimming removed 0 bases at V and 8 bases at J, with 11 bases between. The CDR3 consists of 13 residues. CDR3 in DNA: TGTGCCAGCAGCTTGGACAGGGTAGGGGGCTACACCTTC. Translated, it gives CASSLDRVGGYTF.

The chain uses TRBV7-9 and TRBJ1-1, with D possibly TRBD1 on 5 matching bases. The CDR3 contains 15 residues. CDR1 is SEHNR and CDR2 is FQNEAQ in the germline V gene (reference sequence). V was clipped by 1 base and J by 2 bases, with 11 bases between them. CDR3 sequence reads: CASSLVGGGNTEAFF. CDR3 in DNA: TGTGCCAGCAGCTTAGTGGGGGGAGGTAACACTGAAGCTTTCTTT. Full variable domain (outside the CDR3, taken from reference TRBV7-9 and TRBJ1-1): DTGVSQNPRHKITKRGQNVTFRCDPISEHNRLYWYRQTLGQGPEFLTYFQNEAQLEKSRLLSDRFSAERPKGSFSTLEIQRTEQGDSAMYLCASSLVGGGNTEAFFGQGTRLTVV.

The rearrangement joins TRBV7-9 to TRBJ1-6, with D tentatively TRBD1 (5 bases). This CDR3 region has 14 residues. V gave up 4 bases and J gave up 7 bases, with 11 bases separating them. Germline V gives CDR1 SEHNR, CDR2 FQNEAQ (reference sequence). DNA for the CDR3: TGTGCCAGCAGCTGGGTCCGGGACAATTCACCCCTCCACTTT. Residues: CASSWVRDNSPLHF.

The chain is built from TRBV9 and TRBJ2-7, with 7 positions matching TRBD2. V lost 5 bases and J lost 0; bases outside the gene matches: 5. CDR1 and CDR2 (germline): SGDLS, YYNGEE. The CDR3 has 14 residues. CDR3 sequence reads: CASSHGTNSYEQYF. The DNA of the CDR3 is TGTGCCAGCAGTCACGGGACTAACTCCTACGAGCAGTACTTC. The full variable domain, in which reference TRBV9 and TRBJ2-7 provide the parts outside the CDR3, is DSGVTQTPKHLITATGQRVTLRCSPRSGDLSVYWYQQSLDQGLQFLIQYYNGEERAKGNILERFSAQQFPDLHSELNLSSLELGDSALYFCASSHGTNSYEQYFGPGTRLTVT.

The V and J genes are TRBV3-1 (or the pseudogene TRBV3-2) and TRBJ1-2; no clear D. V was cut by 1 base and J by 1 base, with 13 bases left in between. This CDR3 spans 16 amino acids. The germline V gene encodes CDR1 LGHDT and CDR2 YNNKEL (reference sequence). The CDR3 loop reads CASSQALDGSNYGYTF. The CDR3 coding sequence is TGTGCCAGCAGCCAAGCTTTGGATGGGAGTAACTATGGCTACACCTTC.

The chain is built from TRBV2 and TRBJ2-3, with 11 bases fitting TRBD2. The CDR3 runs 16 residues. Looked up from germline, CDR1 is SNHLY and CDR2 is FYNNEI. With V trimmed by 6 bases and J by 4 bases, 9 bases remained unmatched. The CDR3 DNA reads TGTGCCAGCAGCGCATTAGCGGGGGGGCTTCCAGATACGCAGTATTTT. Translation: CASSALAGGLPDTQYF.

The CDR3 protein is CASSRDIVNTEAFF. The CDR3 region has the DNA TGTGCCAGCAGTCGGGACATCGTGAACACTGAAGCTTTCTTT. The chain employs TRBV14 and TRBJ1-1; a weak D match, TRBD1 (6 bases). Trimming took 6 bases from V and 0 from J, leaving 11 bases between them. The CDR3 has 14 residues. Germline V CDR1 and CDR2: SGHDN, FVKESK.

The J gene is TRBJ2-6, the V gene TRBV7-9; no clear D gene. This CDR3 is built from 14 residues. Germline CDR1 SEHNR, CDR2 FQNEAQ (reference sequence). Trimming shortened V by 11 bases and J by 2 bases, and 13 bases separated the two germline ends. The CDR3 DNA reads as TGTGCCGTCCCTCCTCAGACTGGGGCCAACGTCCTGACTTTC. Translating it yields CAVPPQTGANVLTF. The whole variable domain, remainder taken from reference TRBV7-9 and TRBJ2-6, is DTGVSQNPRHKITKRGQNVTFRCDPISEHNRLYWYRQTLGQGPEFLTYFQNEAQLEKSRLLSDRFSAERPKGSFSTLEIQRTEQGDSAMYLCAVPPQTGANVLTFGAGSRLTVL.

The rearrangement joins TRBV2 to TRBJ2-7; no firm D call. The CDR3 extends over 14 amino acids. Germline CDR1 SNHLY, CDR2 FYNNEI. Trimming pared 6 bases from V and 0 bases from J, leaving 12 bases between. The CDR3 coding sequence is TGTGCCAGCAGCTTTCCTCCTGGCTCCTACGAGCAGTACTTC. This codes for CASSFPPGSYEQYF.